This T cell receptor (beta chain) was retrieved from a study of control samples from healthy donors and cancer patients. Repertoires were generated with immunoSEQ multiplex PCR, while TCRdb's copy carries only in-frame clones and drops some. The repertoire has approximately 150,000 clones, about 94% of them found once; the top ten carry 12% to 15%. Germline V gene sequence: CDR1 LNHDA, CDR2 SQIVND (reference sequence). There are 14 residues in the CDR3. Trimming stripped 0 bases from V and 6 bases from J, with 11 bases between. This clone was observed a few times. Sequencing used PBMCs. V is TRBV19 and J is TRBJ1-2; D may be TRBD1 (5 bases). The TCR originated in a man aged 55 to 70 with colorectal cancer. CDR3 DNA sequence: TGTGCCAGTAGTATAGATTCCCCGGGACATGGCTACACCTTC. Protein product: CASSIDSPGHGYTF.